This T cell receptor (beta chain) was obtained from a study of cytomegalovirus exposure and HLA in healthy donors. Points from the study as a whole: A later analysis linked a missense DCLRE1C variant to TCR beta V- and J-gene trimming. As a later analysis revealed, most CMV-associated TCR beta chains appeared HLA-restricted.

V shed 2 bases and J shed 4 bases, with 11 bases lying between them. Looked up from germline, CDR1 is MDHEN and CDR2 is SYDVKM. The CDR3 sequence is 14 residues long. 60 Vbeta and 13 Jbeta primers were used in PCR. Using immunoSEQ multiplex PCR, the repertoire was profiled, and TCRdb retains in-frame clones only, with some absent. The sample shows more than 80,000 clones, roughly 79% of them seen only once. While unrecorded immune exposures were likely, the donors were nominally healthy when sampled. A word on this clone: Its antigen is still unknown.

The receptor comes from a woman in her seventies in good health and CMV-seropositive. The source material was PBMCs. V usage is TRBV28 and J usage is TRBJ1-1; tentative D call: TRBD1 (5 bases). CDR3 DNA sequence: TGTGCCAGCAGTTTAGGTTGGGGGGGCACTGAAGCTTTCTTT. Translation gives CASSLGWGGTEAFF.